A single sample is the source of the 26 T cell receptor beta chains below, sequenced in a study of blood T cell repertoires in COVID-19. Here immunoSEQ multiplex PCR was the method, and the copy in TCRdb shows in-frame clones only, minus some. The sample lists more than 150,000 clones, nearly 80% occurring once. Sequences were obtained from PBMCs or T cells enriched from blood (not recorded which). These receptors were obtained from a man aged 60-69 years who had been exposed to COVID-19.

This chain connects TRBV24-1 to TRBJ2-4; D is possibly TRBD1 (6 bases). The V end was cut by 2 bases, the J end by 6 bases, with 10 bases between. The CDR3 has 14 amino acids. CDR1 is KGHDR, CDR2 SFDVKD, per germline. As DNA, the CDR3 is TGTGCCACCAGTGATTACACAGGGTCAAACATTCAGTACTTC. Translating gives CATSDYTGSNIQYF.

This clone has a handful of counts. The chain has TRBV27 and TRBJ2-5, with D possibly matching TRBD2 (6 bases). The CDR3 consists of 12 residues. CDR1 is MNHEY, CDR2 SMNVEV, per germline (reference sequence). V was trimmed by 0 bases and J by 9 bases, leaving 8 bases between them. DNA for the CDR3: TGTGCCAGCAGTTTATCGGCGGGACCCCAGTACTTC. Residues: CASSLSAGPQYF.

The chain combines TRBV2 with TRBJ2-7; 11 positions match TRBD1. The CDR3 is 14 amino acids. Germline-derived CDR1 and CDR2 are SNHLY and FYNNEI. J was trimmed by 5 bases and V by 5 bases; bases with no gene match: 5. The CDR3 is CASSLDRGHDEQYF. The CDR3 region has the DNA TGTGCCAGCAGTTTGGACAGGGGGCACGACGAGCAGTACTTC.

This rearrangement joins TRBV28 to TRBJ2-7; 11 nucleotides line up with TRBD2. Germline V gene data show CDR1 as MDHEN and CDR2 as SYDVKM. The CDR3 consists of 14 residues. V trimming: 6 bases; J trimming: 3 bases; junction bases outside the gene matches: 4. The CDR3 here is CASSPSGRIYEQYF. The CDR3 region has the DNA TGTGCCAGCAGCCCTAGCGGGAGGATCTACGAGCAGTACTTC. Drawing the rest from reference TRBV28 and TRBJ2-7, the complete variable domain is DVKVTQSSRYLVKRTGEKVFLECVQDMDHENMFWYRQDPGLGLRLIYFSYDVKMKEKGDIPEGYSVSREKKERFSLILESASTNQTSMYLCASSPSGRIYEQYFGPGTRLTVT.

The chain has TRBV7-2 and TRBJ1-5; D gene unclear. V lost 0 bases to trimming and J lost 4 bases, with 10 bases between them. The CDR3 has 15 amino acids. Looked up from germline, CDR1 is SGHTA and CDR2 is FQGNSA. The CDR3 DNA follows: TGTGCCAGCAGCTTAGCTATCTCGGGGAATCAGCCCCAGCATTTT. Protein sequence: CASSLAISGNQPQHF.

V and J are TRBV9 and TRBJ1-5; D gene ambiguous. The germline CDR1 and CDR2 sequences are SGDLS and YYNGEE. V was pared by 3 bases and J by 2 bases, with 12 bases between. This CDR3 region has 15 residues. CDR3 protein: CASSERLVCNQPQHF. CDR3 bases: TGTGCCAGCAGCGAGCGCCTTGTGTGCAATCAGCCCCAGCATTTT.

V usage is TRBV28 and J usage is TRBJ1-6, with D possibly TRBD1 on 6 matching bases. The CDR3 extends over 18 amino acids. Per germline, CDR1 MDHEN and CDR2 SYDVKM. The V gene lost 3 bases and the J gene lost 0 bases, with 15 bases spanning the gap. In DNA form, the CDR3 reads TGTGCCAGCAGTTTTCCCCAGGGGAGTGGCTCCTATAATTCACCCCTCCACTTT. Residues: CASSFPQGSGSYNSPLHF.

The chain links TRBV7-2 to TRBJ2-1, with D unresolved. The CDR3 length is 15 residues. Trimming cost V 1 base and J 3 bases, with 10 bases left between them. The germline V gene encodes CDR1 SGHTA and CDR2 FQGNSA. The CDR3 loop reads CASSLVPRHYNEQFF. Here the CDR3 DNA reads TGTGCCAGCAGCTTAGTCCCCCGACACTACAATGAGCAGTTCTTC.

The chain couples TRBV11-2 to TRBJ2-1; TRBD1 agrees at 7 bases. J lost 5 bases, V lost 1 base, and 8 bases had no gene match. The CDR3 is 16 residues long. The germline gives CDR1 SGHAT, CDR2 FQNNGV. This CDR3 is CASSLVLQGMDNEQFF. As DNA, the CDR3 is TGTGCCAGCAGCTTAGTATTACAGGGGATGGACAATGAGCAGTTCTTC. The whole variable domain, filled in from reference TRBV11-2 and TRBJ2-1, reads EAGVAQSPRYKIIEKRQSVAFWCNPISGHATLYWYQQILGQGPKLLIQFQNNGVVDDSQLPKDRFSAERLKGVDSTLKIQPAKLEDSAVYLCASSLVLQGMDNEQFFGPGTRLTVL.

The genes are TRBV18 and TRBJ2-7; 10 bases fit TRBD1. In germline, CDR1 is KGHSH, CDR2 LQKENI. The V and J ends lost 0 bases and 3 bases, in that order; junction bases with no gene match: 2. CDR3 size: 15 residues. The CDR3 region is CASSPPRTGGYEQYF. The CDR3 DNA follows: TGTGCCAGCTCACCACCGAGGACAGGGGGCTACGAGCAGTACTTC.

This chain joins TRBV28 and TRBJ1-3; D is unclear. The CDR3 runs 14 residues. Trimming removed 7 bases at V and 0 bases at J, with 10 bases between. The V gene's germline CDR1 is MDHEN and CDR2 SYDVKM. CDR3 nucleotide sequence: TGTGCCAGCATACAGTCAAGCTCTGGAAACACCATATATTTT. Encoded protein: CASIQSSSGNTIYF.

V is TRBV2 and J is TRBJ2-5; 8 bases align to TRBD2. J gave up 2 bases and V 8 bases, and 13 bases lay outside the gene matches. Germline assignment: CDR1 SNHLY and CDR2 FYNNEI. CDR3 length equals 16 residues. CDR3 residues: CASRMELAGFQETQYF. The CDR3 DNA reads TGTGCCAGCCGGATGGAATTAGCGGGATTTCAAGAGACCCAGTACTTC.

This chain links TRBV28 with TRBJ1-2, with a tentative D call TRBD1 (6 bases). The ends were cut back, 7 bases at V and 8 bases at J, with 26 bases in the middle. CDR1 and CDR2 from the germline V gene are MDHEN and SYDVKM. This CDR3 region has 16 residues. The CDR3 DNA sequence: TGTGCCAGCATCGGTCTCCAACCACAGGGAGTAGAGGGCTACACCTTC. Translation gives CASIGLQPQGVEGYTF.

The rearrangement joins TRBV5-1 to TRBJ1-5, with 8 bases aligning to TRBD1. The CDR3 loop spans 17 amino acids. The germline gives CDR1 SGHRS, CDR2 YFSETQ. V was clipped by 4 bases and J by 0 bases; unmatched bases: 9. This CDR3 reads CASSAGQGIGSNQPQHF. CDR3 coding DNA: TGCGCCAGCAGCGCCGGACAGGGAATTGGTAGCAATCAGCCCCAGCATTTT. Together with reference TRBV5-1 and TRBJ1-5, the CDR3 gives the full variable domain: KAGVTQTPRYLIKTRGQQVTLSCSPISGHRSVSWYQQTPGQGLQFLFEYFSETQRNKGNFPGRFSGRQFSNSRSEMNVSTLELGDSALYLCASSAGQGIGSNQPQHFGDGTRLSIL.

This clone was counted a few times. The genes are TRBV27 and TRBJ1-6; D is ambiguous. The CDR3 loop spans 11 amino acids. Germline CDR1 is MNHEY and CDR2 is SMNVEV (reference sequence). Trimming cost V 8 bases and J 7 bases, with 6 bases left between them. The CDR3 here is CASAGNSPLHF. The CDR3 DNA is TGTGCCAGCGCGGGAAATTCACCCCTCCACTTT.

The chain's CDR3 is CATSRTPGQILYTEAFF. DNA of the CDR3: TGTGCCACCAGCAGAACCCCAGGGCAGATCTTGTACACTGAAGCTTTCTTT. The chain combines TRBV15 with TRBJ1-1; TRBD1 might be the D (5 bases). V lost 2 bases and J 3 bases, leaving 19 bases between the germline ends. Germline V lookup: CDR1 LNHNV, CDR2 YYDKDF (reference sequence). CDR3 length: 17 amino acids.

The sample holds a few counts of this clone. As DNA, the CDR3 is TGTGCCAGTAGTATGATATCGGGACATGAAGCTTTCTTT. Amino acid sequence: CASSMISGHEAFF. The chain carries TRBV19 and TRBJ1-1; D might be TRBD1 (6 bases). The CDR3 runs to 13 residues. CDR1 LNHDA and CDR2 SQIVND come from the germline V gene (reference sequence). Trimming pared 3 bases from V and 7 bases from J, leaving 12 bases between.

The rearrangement uses TRBV3-1 (or the pseudogene TRBV3-2) and TRBJ2-3; 10 positions agree with TRBD2. The trim removed 4 bases at V and 4 bases at J, leaving 5 bases unmatched. The CDR3 has 15 amino acids. Germline V gives CDR1 LGHDT, CDR2 YNNKEL (reference sequence). The CDR3 region is CASSLGTSEADTQYF. As DNA, the CDR3 is TGTGCCAGCAGCCTTGGGACTAGCGAAGCAGATACGCAGTATTTT.

The gene calls are TRBV27 and TRBJ2-3; possible D gene TRBD2, 5 bases. There are 14 residues in the CDR3. Trimming took 6 bases from V and 3 from J, leaving 13 bases between them. CDR1 is MNHEY, CDR2 SMNVEV, per germline (reference sequence). CDR3 coding DNA: TGTGCCAGCAGAGACTCGGGAAGGACAGATACGCAGTATTTT. This codes for CASRDSGRTDTQYF.

Only one count was recorded for this clone. The chain couples TRBV5-1 to TRBJ1-4; 7 bases line up with TRBD1. Germline V gives CDR1 SGHRS, CDR2 YFSETQ. This CDR3 comprises 16 residues. With 0 bases clipped from V and 8 bases from J, the junction kept 10 bases outside the gene matches. The CDR3 sequence: CASSLAEHRGGEKLFF. CDR3 in DNA: TGCGCCAGCAGCTTGGCCGAGCACAGGGGAGGCGAAAAACTGTTTTTT.

The V call is TRBV7-3, the J call TRBJ2-2; D unclear. Trimming stripped 1 base from V and 6 bases from J, with 9 bases between. This CDR3 comprises 14 residues. Germline CDR1 and CDR2: SGHTA and FQGTGA. The CDR3 DNA reads TGTGCCAGCAGCTTAAACCGGGTGCCCGGGGAGCTGTTTTTT. It translates to CASSLNRVPGELFF.

The V and J genes are TRBV5-1 and TRBJ2-7; TRBD2 aligns across 10 bases. V lost 2 bases and J lost 5; bases outside the gene matches: 13. The CDR3 runs 17 residues. Germline V CDR1 and CDR2: SGHRS, YFSETQ. The CDR3 DNA is TGCGCCAGCAGCTTCGCCGGGACTAGCGTCACTCTCGACGAGCAGTACTTC. As protein: CASSFAGTSVTLDEQYF.

The J gene is TRBJ2-7, the V gene TRBV14, with 9 bases fitting TRBD1. CDR3 length equals 13 residues. Unmatched junction bases numbered 6, after V lost 11 bases and J lost 1 base. CDR1 is SGHDN and CDR2 is FVKESK in the germline V gene. The CDR3 sequence is CAERQGGSYEQYF. CDR3 nucleotides: TGTGCCGAACGACAGGGGGGATCCTACGAGCAGTACTTC.

This chain joins TRBV7-2 and TRBJ2-5, with D maybe TRBD1 (5 bases). The CDR3 is made up of 14 amino acids. Trimming shortened V by 6 bases and J by 6 bases, and 17 bases separated the two germline ends. CDR1 and CDR2 from the germline V gene are SGHTA and FQGNSA. The CDR3 loop is CASSPGPKGKTQYF. In nucleotides, the CDR3 is TGTGCCAGCAGTCCCGGGCCTAAGGGGAAGACCCAGTACTTC.

This chain joins TRBV30 and TRBJ2-1, with D maybe TRBD2 (5 bases). The CDR3 consists of 14 residues. The germline V gene has CDR1 GTSNPN and CDR2 SVGIG (reference sequence). The V end lost 8 bases, the J end lost 0 bases, and 14 bases lay between the germline ends. The CDR3 loop is CAQTAVSSYNEQFF. CDR3 sequence (DNA): TGTGCCCAAACAGCGGTTAGCTCCTACAATGAGCAGTTCTTC.

This clone was seen only once. This rearrangement joins TRBV5-6 to TRBJ1-1, with 10 bases matching TRBD1. In germline, CDR1 is SGHDT, CDR2 YYEEEE. The CDR3 is made up of 17 amino acids. V lost 0 bases to trimming and J lost 0 bases; unmatched junction nucleotides: 5. The CDR3 protein is CASSLEGQGWVNTEAFF. CDR3 coding DNA: TGTGCCAGCAGCTTGGAGGGACAGGGGTGGGTGAACACTGAAGCTTTCTTT.